Included here is one T cell receptor (beta chain) sequence, with context. This CDR3 has 15 residues. The germline CDR1 and CDR2 sequences are SGHTA and FQGNSA. The J segment lost 9 bases and the V segment lost 5 bases, leaving 11 bases of the junction unmatched. The data are from a study of blood T cell repertoires in COVID-19. Across the whole study: The United States, Italy and Spain supplied acute and convalescent COVID-19 samples.

Sequencing used immunoSEQ multiplex PCR; TCRdb keeps in-frame clones, though not all of them. The data show fewer than 200,000 clones, about 78% seen once. This sequence originates from a woman aged 45-65 years who had recovered from COVID-19. The rearrangement joins TRBV7-2 to TRBJ2-5, with TRBD2 matching over 11 bases. The sequencing sample was made of PBMCs or T cells enriched from blood (not recorded which). CDR3 DNA: TGTGCCAGCAGCCTGAGTAGCGGGAGGGTAGTGGCCCAGTACTTC. This translates into CASSLSSGRVVAQYF.